This T cell receptor beta chain is from a study of cytomegalovirus exposure and HLA in healthy donors. At sampling all donors were nominally healthy, likely with unrecorded immune exposures. Looked up from germline, CDR1 is SGDLS and CDR2 is YYNGEE. The V gene lost 0 bases and the J gene lost 1 base, with 14 bases spanning the gap. The CDR3 runs 16 residues. 13 Jbeta primers and 60 Vbeta primers were used for the PCR. Profiled with immunoSEQ multiplex PCR; TCRdb holds only in-frame clones, not every one. The sample has roughly 160,000 clones; 60% to 80% are singletons. V is TRBV9 and J is TRBJ2-7; D uncertain. Source material: PBMCs. This TCR was recovered from a man aged 18 to 29 in good health and CMV-seropositive. CDR3 nucleotide sequence: TGTGCCAGCAGCGTAGATCATATGGCTTCTTCCTACGAGCAGTACTTC. Amino acids: CASSVDHMASSYEQYF.